This record looks at one T cell receptor (beta chain) sequence and its context. Its specificity is not known. This entry is derived from a study of early T cells in non-severe SARS-CoV-2 infection. Study-wide findings and caveats: Reliance on VDJdb matching favored anti-spike CD8 responses; private and CD4 specificities were missed.

A single record per CDR3 protein comes from TCRdb applying MiXCR to the 5' RACE reads. In the table there are about 77,000 distinct CDR3 sequences, approximately 12% of which are singletons. Unmatched junction bases numbered 7, after V lost 3 bases and J lost 3 bases. The V gene's germline CDR1 is SGHVS and CDR2 FNYEAQ. The CDR3 covers 15 residues. The source material was whole blood, sampled at baseline. The gene calls are TRBV7-6 and TRBJ2-7; 8 bases match TRBD1. This clonotype was obtained from an adult who was a healthcare worker with PCR-confirmed SARS-CoV-2 infection or an uninfected control (not recorded which). The donor label of this sample is uncertain. The CDR3 protein is CASSLGTGPYYEQYF. The CDR3, as DNA: TGTGCCAGCAGCTTGGGGACAGGCCCTTACTACGAGCAGTACTTC.